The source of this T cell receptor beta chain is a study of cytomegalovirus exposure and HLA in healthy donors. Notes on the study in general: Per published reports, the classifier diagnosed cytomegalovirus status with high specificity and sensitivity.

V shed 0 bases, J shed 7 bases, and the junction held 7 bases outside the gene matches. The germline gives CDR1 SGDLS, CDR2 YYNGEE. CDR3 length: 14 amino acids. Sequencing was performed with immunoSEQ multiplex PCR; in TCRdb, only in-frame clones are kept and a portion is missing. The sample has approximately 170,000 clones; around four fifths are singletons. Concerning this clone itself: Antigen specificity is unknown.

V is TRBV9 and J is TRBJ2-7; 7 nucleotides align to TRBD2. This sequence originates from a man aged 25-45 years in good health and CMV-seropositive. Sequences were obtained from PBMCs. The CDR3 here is CASSVGGAGREQYF. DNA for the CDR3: TGTGCCAGCAGCGTAGGAGGAGCGGGGAGAGAGCAGTACTTC.